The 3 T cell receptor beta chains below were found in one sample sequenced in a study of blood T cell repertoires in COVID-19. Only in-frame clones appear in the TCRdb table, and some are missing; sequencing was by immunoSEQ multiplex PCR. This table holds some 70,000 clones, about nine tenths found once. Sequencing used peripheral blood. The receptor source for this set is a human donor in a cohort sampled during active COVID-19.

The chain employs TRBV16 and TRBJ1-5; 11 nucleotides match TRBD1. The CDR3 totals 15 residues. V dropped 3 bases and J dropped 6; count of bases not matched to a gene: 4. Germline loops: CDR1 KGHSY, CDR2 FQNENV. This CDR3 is CASSHRTGGVQPQHF. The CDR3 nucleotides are TGTGCCAGCAGCCATCGGACAGGGGGCGTTCAGCCCCAGCATTTT.

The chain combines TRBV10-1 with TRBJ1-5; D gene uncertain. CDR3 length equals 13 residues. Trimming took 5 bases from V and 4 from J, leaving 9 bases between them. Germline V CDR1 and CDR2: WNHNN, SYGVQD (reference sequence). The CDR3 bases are TGCGCCAGCAGTCCGGGTTGGAATCAGCCCCAGCATTTT. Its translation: CASSPGWNQPQHF.

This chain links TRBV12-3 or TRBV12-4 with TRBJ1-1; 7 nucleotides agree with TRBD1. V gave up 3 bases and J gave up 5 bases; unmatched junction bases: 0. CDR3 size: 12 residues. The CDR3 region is CASSLDRTEAFF. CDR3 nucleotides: TGTGCCAGCAGTTTGGACAGGACTGAAGCTTTCTTT.